Reported below is one TCR beta chain. Its antigen is unidentified. Clones were sequenced by immunoSEQ multiplex PCR, and TCRdb holds only the in-frame ones, with some missing. The profile shows 80,000 to 95,000 clones, approximately 90% of them singletons. The entry originates in a study of OX40 agonist ivuxolimab in advanced cancers. Study observations and caveats: The specificity for antigen of the expanded peripheral T cells was not determined.

The CDR3 length is 15 residues. Looked up from germline, CDR1 is SGHTA and CDR2 is FQGNSA. Losses at the gene ends were 5 bases for V and 5 bases for J; bases not matched to a gene: 7. The genes are TRBV7-2 and TRBJ1-4; the match to TRBD1 covers 8 bases. Sequencing used CD4+ or CD8+ T cells sorted from blood, obtained in a trial of the OX40 agonist ivuxolimab. The TCR originated in an adult with an advanced solid tumor such as melanoma, head and neck, liver or kidney cancer. The chain's CDR3 is CASSLTGGVNEKLFF. CDR3 in DNA: TGTGCCAGCAGCCTAACAGGGGGTGTGAATGAAAAACTGTTTTTT.